Shown below are 22 T cell receptor beta chains from a single sample sequenced in a study of cytomegalovirus exposure and HLA in healthy donors. Sequencing used immunoSEQ multiplex PCR; TCRdb keeps in-frame clones, though not all of them. Of 130,000 to 150,000 clones detected, approximately 87% appear once; the ten largest clones hold approximately 3%. Sequencing input: PBMCs. The receptors shown here come from a man aged 18 to 30 in good health and CMV-seronegative.

J is TRBJ1-6 and V is TRBV6-4; 8 bases match TRBD1. V gave up 2 bases and J gave up 9 bases; unmatched junction bases: 3. The CDR3 loop spans 14 amino acids. Germline assignment: CDR1 MRHNA and CDR2 SNTAGT. The CDR3 region has the DNA TGTGCCAGCAGTGACGGGACAGGTGGTTCACCCCTCCACTTT. As protein: CASSDGTGGSPLHF.

This clone was observed a handful of times. The gene calls are TRBV27 and TRBJ1-2; D possibly corresponds to TRBD1 (6 bases). The CDR3 loop spans 13 amino acids. Germline V lookup: CDR1 MNHEY, CDR2 SMNVEV (reference sequence). V was pared by 4 bases and J by 6 bases, with 12 bases between. The CDR3: CASSSTGQDGYTF. The CDR3 DNA follows: TGTGCCAGCAGTTCCACAGGGCAAGATGGCTACACCTTC.

V and J are TRBV6-6 and TRBJ1-1; D is ambiguous. The V end was cut by 2 bases, the J end by 3 bases, with 10 bases between. Looked up from germline, CDR1 is MNHNY and CDR2 is SVGAGI (reference sequence). The CDR3 contains 14 residues. The CDR3 protein is CASSYLGADTEAFF. CDR3 coding DNA: TGTGCCAGCAGTTACCTTGGAGCGGACACTGAAGCTTTCTTT.

CDR3 nucleotides: TGCGCCAGCGTACCTAGCGGGGCCCGGGATGAGCAGTTCTTC. Translated, it gives CASVPSGARDEQFF. This rearrangement joins TRBV5-1 to TRBJ2-1; 9 nucleotides align to TRBD2. This CDR3 contains 14 residues. Germline-derived CDR1 and CDR2 are SGHRS and YFSETQ. The trim removed 7 bases at V and 8 bases at J, leaving 10 bases unmatched.

The V call is TRBV10-2, the J call TRBJ2-7; weak D call: TRBD1 (5 bases). V was cut by 0 bases and J by 6 bases, with 9 bases left in between. Germline CDR1 is WSHSY and CDR2 is SAAADI. CDR3 length: 13 residues. CDR3 nucleotide sequence: TGCGCCAGCAGTGAGTCTGCAGGGCGCGAGCAGTACTTC. This translates into CASSESAGREQYF.

The chain links TRBV6-5 to TRBJ1-5; TRBD1 aligns across 8 bases. With 7 bases clipped from V and 6 bases from J, the junction kept 8 bases outside the gene matches. Per germline, CDR1 MNHEY and CDR2 SVGAGI. This CDR3 is built from 14 residues. CDR3 protein: CASKDQGASQPQHF. CDR3 bases: TGTGCCAGCAAAGACCAGGGGGCGAGTCAGCCCCAGCATTTT.

The chain combines TRBV14 with TRBJ2-2; 9 positions agree with TRBD2. Germline CDR1 is SGHDN and CDR2 is FVKESK. J gave up 2 bases and V 0 bases, and 4 bases lay outside the gene matches. This CDR3 contains 17 residues. Written as DNA, the CDR3 is TGTGCCAGCAGCCAAGATCGAGCGGGGGGCAACACCGGGGAGCTGTTTTTT. Protein product: CASSQDRAGGNTGELFF.

The V and J genes are TRBV5-1 and TRBJ2-5, with a tentative D call TRBD1 (6 bases). The V gene lost 6 bases and the J gene lost 5 bases, with 14 bases spanning the gap. In germline, CDR1 is SGHRS, CDR2 YFSETQ. The CDR3 is made up of 13 amino acids. CDR3 region: CASTRRGYETQYF. The CDR3 DNA sequence: TGCGCCAGCACCCGCAGGGGTTATGAGACCCAGTACTTC. Full variable domain (remainder filled in from reference TRBV5-1 and TRBJ2-5): KAGVTQTPRYLIKTRGQQVTLSCSPISGHRSVSWYQQTPGQGLQFLFEYFSETQRNKGNFPGRFSGRQFSNSRSEMNVSTLELGDSALYLCASTRRGYETQYFGPGTRLLVL.

The chain is built from TRBV28 and TRBJ1-5; the D is unclear. The V gene lost 6 bases and the J gene lost 5 bases, with 14 bases spanning the gap. This CDR3 has 14 amino acids. CDR1 is MDHEN, CDR2 SYDVKM, per germline. CDR3 loop: CASSQAMGYQPQHF. The CDR3, as DNA: TGTGCCAGCAGCCAAGCCATGGGCTATCAGCCCCAGCATTTT. Together with reference TRBV28 and TRBJ1-5, the CDR3 gives the full variable domain: DVKVTQSSRYLVKRTGEKVFLECVQDMDHENMFWYRQDPGLGLRLIYFSYDVKMKEKGDIPEGYSVSREKKERFSLILESASTNQTSMYLCASSQAMGYQPQHFGDGTRLSIL.

V and J are TRBV28 and TRBJ2-5, with TRBD2 identical over 9 bases. Trimming at V came to 4 bases and at J to 1 base, leaving 4 bases not matched to a gene. The germline V gene has CDR1 MDHEN and CDR2 SYDVKM. The length of the CDR3 is 15 residues. The CDR3 reads CASSYGTSSQETQYF. The CDR3, as DNA: TGTGCCAGCAGTTACGGGACTAGCAGCCAAGAGACCCAGTACTTC. Filled out from reference TRBV28 and TRBJ2-5, the complete variable domain reads DVKVTQSSRYLVKRTGEKVFLECVQDMDHENMFWYRQDPGLGLRLIYFSYDVKMKEKGDIPEGYSVSREKKERFSLILESASTNQTSMYLCASSYGTSSQETQYFGPGTRLLVL.

J is TRBJ2-3 and V is TRBV4-1; 8 bases align to TRBD1. Per the germline V gene, CDR1 is MGHRA and CDR2 is YSYEKL. The J segment lost 3 bases and the V segment lost 6 bases, leaving 8 bases of the junction unmatched. The CDR3 loop spans 15 amino acids. The CDR3 DNA follows: TGCGCCAGCAGGCGGACAGGGCTCGGGACAGATACGCAGTATTTT. Translating gives CASRRTGLGTDTQYF.

CDR3 region: CASSVGYTNYGYTF. CDR3 nucleotide sequence: TGTGCCAGCAGCGTAGGGTACACTAACTATGGCTACACCTTC. The J gene is TRBJ1-2, the V gene TRBV9; no clear D. V was trimmed by 0 bases and J by 0 bases, leaving 6 bases between them. This CDR3 region has 14 residues. Per germline, CDR1 SGDLS and CDR2 YYNGEE.

The chain is built from TRBV5-5 and TRBJ2-3; possible D gene TRBD1, 5 bases. Trimming took 0 bases from V and 3 from J, leaving 8 bases between them. CDR3 length: 14 residues. The germline V gene encodes CDR1 SGHKS and CDR2 YYEKEE (reference sequence). The CDR3 spells CASSLAGMTDTQYF. The CDR3 coding sequence is TGTGCCAGCAGCTTGGCAGGGATGACAGATACGCAGTATTTT.

The chain carries TRBV28 and TRBJ1-4, with TRBD1 matching 7 bases. The CDR3 length is 15 residues. Germline V lookup: CDR1 MDHEN, CDR2 SYDVKM. J gave up 5 bases and V 5 bases, and 8 bases lay outside the gene matches. The CDR3 here is CASSPGEGANEKLFF. DNA of the CDR3: TGTGCCAGCAGTCCCGGAGAGGGGGCGAATGAAAAACTGTTTTTT.

This clone showed up just once. The chain employs TRBV10-3 and TRBJ1-6; perhaps TRBD1 as D (5 bases). From germline, CDR1 is ENHRY and CDR2 SYGVKD. The CDR3 runs to 15 residues. Between the trimmed V and J ends, which lost 6 bases and 8 bases, there was a span of 17 bases. The CDR3 DNA follows: TGTGCCATCAGGGCTTTTCAGGGTGGCGATTCACCCCTCCACTTT. It encodes CAIRAFQGGDSPLHF.

The rearrangement links TRBV4-1 to TRBJ2-7; possible D gene TRBD2, 5 bases. Germline V gene data show CDR1 as MGHRA and CDR2 as YSYEKL. The V and J ends lost 4 bases and 7 bases respectively, with 20 bases between them. CDR3 length: 15 amino acids. Here the CDR3 DNA reads TGCGCCAGCAGCCCCGCTCCGGGCCGTGGACTGGAGCAGTACTTC. Encoded protein: CASSPAPGRGLEQYF.

The chain uses TRBV7-8 and TRBJ2-7; 9 bases align to TRBD2. Germline-derived CDR1 and CDR2 are SGHVS and FQNEAQ. The J segment lost 5 bases and the V segment lost 1 base, leaving 3 bases of the junction unmatched. CDR3 length: 14 amino acids. CDR3 nucleotide sequence: TGTGCCAGCAGCTTAGTTCTAGCGGGACACGAGCAGTACTTC. Encoded protein: CASSLVLAGHEQYF.

This clone has just a few counts. This rearrangement joins TRBV7-9 to TRBJ1-2; D is perhaps TRBD1 (5 bases). Germline loops: CDR1 SEHNR, CDR2 FQNEAQ (reference sequence). The CDR3 covers 12 residues. The germline V and J ends were trimmed by 1 base and 6 bases, with 6 bases remaining between them. The CDR3 coding sequence is TGTGCCAGCAGCTTAGGACAGAATGGCTACACCTTC. It yields the protein CASSLGQNGYTF.

J is TRBJ2-7 and V is TRBV6-5; 10 bases fit TRBD1. The germline V gene has CDR1 MNHEY and CDR2 SVGAGI. The CDR3 has 15 amino acids. V lost 5 bases, J lost 5 bases, and 9 bases stayed unmatched. CDR3 loop: CASSPTGGVLDEQYF. Here the CDR3 DNA reads TGTGCCAGCAGTCCGACAGGGGGCGTTCTAGACGAGCAGTACTTC.

The chain employs TRBV7-9 and TRBJ2-3, with D maybe TRBD2 (5 bases). V shed 5 bases and J shed 6 bases, with 15 bases lying between them. Looked up from germline, CDR1 is SEHNR and CDR2 is FQNEAQ (reference sequence). CDR3 length: 14 amino acids. CDR3 bases: TGTGCCAGCAGCCCCGTAGCGAGGCTGGATACGCAGTATTTT. Translating gives CASSPVARLDTQYF.

The CDR3 is CASRPRGLAGGKQFF. The CDR3 DNA reads TGTGCCAGCAGACCCAGGGGACTAGCGGGAGGGAAGCAGTTCTTC. The chain employs TRBV7-2 and TRBJ2-1, with 16 bases fitting TRBD2. With V trimmed by 6 bases and J by 11 bases, 7 bases remained unmatched. The CDR3 has 15 amino acids. Germline loops: CDR1 SGHTA, CDR2 FQGNSA.

This clone was seen once. The gene calls are TRBV29-1 and TRBJ1-1; no firm D call. CDR1 SQVTM and CDR2 ANQGSEA come from the germline V gene. The V gene lost 1 base and the J gene lost 2 bases, with 11 bases spanning the gap. The CDR3 has 14 amino acids. Here the CDR3 DNA reads TGCAGCGTTGAAGGGCCAGGCCCCAACACTGAAGCTTTCTTT. Its protein product is CSVEGPGPNTEAFF.